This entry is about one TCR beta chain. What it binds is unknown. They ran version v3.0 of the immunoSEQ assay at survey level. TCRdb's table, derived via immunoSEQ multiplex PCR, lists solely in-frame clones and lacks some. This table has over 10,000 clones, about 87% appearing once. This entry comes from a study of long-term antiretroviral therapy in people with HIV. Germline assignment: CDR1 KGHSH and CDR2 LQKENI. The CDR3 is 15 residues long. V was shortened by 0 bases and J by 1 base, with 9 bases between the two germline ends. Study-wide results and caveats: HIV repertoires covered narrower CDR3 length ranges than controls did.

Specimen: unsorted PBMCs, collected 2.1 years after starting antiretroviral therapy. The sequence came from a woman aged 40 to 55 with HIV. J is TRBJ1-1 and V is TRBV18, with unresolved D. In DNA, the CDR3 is TGTGCCAGCTCACCACCCTGGGCCGCGAACACTGAAGCTTTCTTT. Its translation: CASSPPWAANTEAFF.